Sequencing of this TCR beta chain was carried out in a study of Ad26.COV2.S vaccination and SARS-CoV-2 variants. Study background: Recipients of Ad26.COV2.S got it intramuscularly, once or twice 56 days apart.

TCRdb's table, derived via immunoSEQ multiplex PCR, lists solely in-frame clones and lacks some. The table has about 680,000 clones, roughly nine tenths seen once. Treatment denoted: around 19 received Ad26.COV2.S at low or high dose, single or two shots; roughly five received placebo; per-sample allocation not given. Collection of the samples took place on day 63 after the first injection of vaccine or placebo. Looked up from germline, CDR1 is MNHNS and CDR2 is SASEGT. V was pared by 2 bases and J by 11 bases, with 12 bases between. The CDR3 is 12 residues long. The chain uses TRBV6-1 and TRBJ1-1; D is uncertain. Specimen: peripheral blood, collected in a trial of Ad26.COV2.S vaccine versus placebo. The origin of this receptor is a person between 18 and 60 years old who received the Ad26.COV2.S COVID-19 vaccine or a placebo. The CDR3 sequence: CASSEFGVRAFF. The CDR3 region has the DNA TGTGCCAGCAGTGAATTCGGGGTCCGGGCTTTCTTT.